The rows below give T cell receptor beta chains drawn from one sample of a study of early T cells in non-severe SARS-CoV-2 infection. TCRdb used MiXCR to reprocess the 5' RACE reads, holding one entry per CDR3 protein. The table has some 70,000 distinct CDR3 sequences, about 9.4% seen once. The specimen was whole blood. These receptors came from an adult who was a healthcare worker with PCR-confirmed SARS-CoV-2 infection or an uninfected control (not recorded which). Each CDR3 is given with its conserved first and last residue. Each record gives: V gene, J gene, clone size, D gene, CDR3 protein, CDR3 DNA. D genes are given only for firm matches. The size field is filled for only some rows; it gives once, few, many or a size class.

TRBV9	TRBJ2-3	many	-	CASSVDHSGSTDTQYF	TGTGCCAGCAGCGTAGATCATTCGGGTAGCACAGATACGCAGTATTTT
TRBV7-9	TRBJ2-2	-	-	CASRPTGELFF	TGTGCCAGCAGGCCCACCGGGGAGCTGTTTTTT
TRBV7-2	TRBJ2-2	many	-	CASSLEFNTGELFF	TGTGCCAGCAGCTTAGAATTTAACACCGGGGAGCTGTTTTTT
TRBV7-2	TRBJ2-2	many	-	CASIARTPNTGELFF	TGTGCCAGCATCGCCCGGACTCCTAACACCGGGGAGCTGTTTTTT
TRBV7-2	TRBJ2-3	few	TRBD1	CASSFQGESTDTQYF	TGTGCCAGCAGCTTCCAGGGGGAAAGCACAGATACGCAGTATTTT
TRBV6-1	TRBJ1-1	many	-	CASSTLGRMNTEAFF	TGTGCCAGCAGCACACTTGGACGGATGAACACTGAAGCTTTCTTT
TRBV24-1	TRBJ2-1	many	-	CATSDTYEQFF	TGTGCCACCAGTGATACCTATGAGCAGTTCTTC
TRBV20-1	TRBJ2-3	-	TRBD2	CSARDSERGGTDTQYF	TGCAGTGCTAGAGATAGCGAGCGGGGGGGCACAGATACGCAGTATTTT
TRBV24-1	TRBJ2-3	few	-	CATSDLGSQDTQYF	TGTGCCACCAGTGATTTGGGCTCACAGGATACGCAGTATTTT
TRBV5-1	TRBJ1-4	few	-	CASRVTQGWTNEKLFF	TGCGCCAGCAGAGTTACACAGGGCTGGACTAATGAAAAACTGTTTTTT
TRBV19	TRBJ2-1	few	-	CASSLTGNYNEQFF	TGTGCCAGTAGTTTAACAGGGAACTACAATGAGCAGTTCTTC
TRBV30	TRBJ1-1	once	-	CAWMQGYTEAFF	TGTGCCTGGATGCAGGGTTACACTGAAGCTTTCTTT
TRBV5-1	TRBJ2-7	many	TRBD1	CASSQAGTGPLTFASLFYEQYF	TGCGCCAGCAGCCAGGCCGGGACAGGGCCCCTTACGTTCGCTTCGCTTTTCTACGAGCAGTACTTC
TRBV5-5	TRBJ1-5	-	-	CASSLASNQPQHF	TGTGCCAGCAGCTTGGCTAGCAATCAGCCCCAGCATTTT
TRBV5-4	TRBJ1-2	few	TRBD1	CASTLDRGGYGYTF	TGTGCCAGCACCTTGGACAGGGGAGGCTATGGCTACACCTTC
TRBV5-1	TRBJ2-7	many	TRBD2	CASSPSLAGVIHEQYF	TGCGCCAGCAGCCCGTCTCTAGCGGGAGTGATCCACGAGCAGTACTTC
TRBV2	TRBJ2-3	many	-	CASRALIPTDTQYF	TGTGCCAGCAGAGCTTTAATTCCCACAGATACGCAGTATTTT
TRBV27	TRBJ2-7	few	TRBD1	CASSSSGQGYREQYF	TGTGCCAGCAGTTCCTCGGGACAGGGCTATCGCGAGCAGTACTTC
TRBV7-3	TRBJ2-3	many	TRBD1	CASSTLGQGGDTQYF	TGTGCCAGCAGCACCCTCGGACAGGGTGGGGATACGCAGTATTTT
TRBV5-4	TRBJ1-1	many	-	CASSRISVSDTEAFF	TGTGCCAGCAGCCGAATATCGGTCTCGGACACTGAAGCTTTCTTT
TRBV20-1	TRBJ2-1	many	TRBD2	CSAPSSGSTHYNEQFF	TGCAGTGCCCCCTCCAGCGGGAGTACCCACTACAATGAGCAGTTCTTC
TRBV7-2	TRBJ1-1	many	-	CASSLGTTKGLTEAFF	TGTGCCAGCAGCTTAGGAACGACAAAGGGTTTGACTGAAGCTTTCTTT
TRBV7-9	TRBJ1-4	-	-	CASSLARDSNEKLFF	TGTGCCAGCAGCTTAGCGAGAGACAGTAATGAAAAACTGTTTTTT
TRBV4-3	TRBJ2-1	many	-	CASSLDSSYNEQFF	TGCGCCAGCAGCCTCGACAGCTCCTACAATGAGCAGTTCTTC
TRBV3-1	TRBJ2-7	many	-	CASRLGTSSSYEQYF	TGTGCCAGCAGACTCGGGACTTCTAGCTCCTACGAGCAGTACTTC
TRBV20-1	TRBJ2-3	many	TRBD1	CSANTGGAGLADTQYF	TGCAGTGCTAATACAGGGGGCGCCGGGTTGGCAGATACGCAGTATTTT